This T cell receptor (beta chain) was recovered during a study of T cell responses to AZD1222 COVID-19 vaccine. Study-wide results and caveats: Donors were mostly white British, more females; clonal diversity possibly underestimated. Just 5 to 7 AZD1222 recipients were seropositive at baseline. Spike-wide coverage was observed for vaccine-associated CD4 TCRs, with dominant responses at 160-218 and 743-854. Elevations in Spike-specific TCR breadth and depth followed administration of two AZD1222 doses.

Between the trimmed V and J ends, which lost 2 bases and 5 bases, there was a span of 19 bases. Germline V lookup: CDR1 MNHNS, CDR2 SASEGT. This CDR3 is 16 amino acids long. As concerns this clone: Its specificity is not known.

The table came from immunoSEQ multiplex PCR; TCRdb's copy has only in-frame clones and leaves some out. The data contain around 100,000 clones, about nine tenths of them singletons. The sequence came from an adult in good health. This sample comprised peripheral blood, obtained on day 0 of AZD1222 vaccination. The chain couples TRBV6-1 to TRBJ2-7; perhaps TRBD1 as D (6 bases). The CDR3 reads CASSESRQEVSNEQYF. In DNA, the CDR3 is TGTGCCAGCAGTGAATCCCGACAGGAGGTCAGCAACGAGCAGTACTTC.